Listed here is a single TCR beta chain. This clone was recorded once. The antigen this receptor binds is unknown. No much larger clone is present one base from it, and per-base qualities are unavailable. TCRbeta CDR3 regions were amplified from genomic DNA using the immunoSEQ Assay, a bias-controlled multiplex PCR. The authors' analysis ran thus. The number of nucleated cells in each sample was estimated by amplification of reference gene primers within the assay. To quantify the absolute abundance of each unique TCRbeta CDR3 rearrangement, sequence reads were collapsed and filtered. For each sample, productive Simpson clonality was calculated as the square root of Simpson's diversity index across productive rearrangements. The table was pulled from immuneACCESS by TCRdb, which kept in-frame rearrangements only. Such tables lose some clones; where checked, under half of the loss comes from unresolved V genes, and the rest has no known cause. V, J and clone size are those of that table, while D and trimming were read from the DNA. The sample table records approximately 150,000 clones; 90% of these occur just once. Roughly a sixth of the sample is in the top ten clones.

From its cysteine to its phenylalanine, the CDR3 spans 16 amino acids. Only the CDR3 region is kept as DNA, spanning 48 bases read in frame from base 1. The germline V gene supplies CDR1 SGHRS and CDR2 YFSETQ. V trim: 3 bases; J trim: 5 bases; unmatched bases: 6. The data belong to a study of blood T cell repertoires in COVID-19 (dated by TCRdb to the early 2020s). Regarding the study in general: Samples from collaborators originated in the United States, Italy and Spain and spanned both the acute and convalescent phases of COVID-19. The material from the prospective study consisted of cDNA or gDNA derived from T cells, B-cell-depleted T cells, or PBMCs. The dataset comprised deeply sampled blood TCRbeta repertoires from subjects exposed to, actively infected with, or recovered from COVID-19. A freely available public database, intended as a resource for researchers studying the immune response to SARS-CoV-2, is where the repertoires were released. Samples were obtained from the ongoing ImmuneRACE study (first 160 participants) and from 950 to 1,500 subjects provided by 6 global collaborators. Nearly every sample came with metadata listing a de-identified subject ID, COVID-19 status, age in years and sex. HLA class I and class II types, where available, came from metadata supplied by the sample provider rather than from assay-based typing.

Broader findings and caveats from the paper: Clinical and demographic metadata were provided uncurated, with the amount varying by source and participant.

The collaborating institutions used their own protocols to collect whole blood in K2EDTA tubes. Collaborator samples were shipped for TCRbeta analysis as frozen whole blood, isolated PBMCs, or DNA extracted from either sample type. The sample was peripheral blood. Recombination connected TRBV5-1 to TRBJ2-7; TRBD2 lines up with 15 middle nucleotides. The source is a man in his fifties or sixties with active or convalescent COVID-19. The bases read TGCGCCAGCAGCTCGCGGACTAGCGGGGGGGCCGACGAGCAGTACTTC. It encodes CASSSRTSGGADEQYF. The entire variable domain, with the stretches around the CDR3 drawn from the reference TRBV5-1 and TRBJ2-7 proteins, is KAGVTQTPRYLIKTRGQQVTLSCSPISGHRSVSWYQQTPGQGLQFLFEYFSETQRNKGNFPGRFSGRQFSNSRSEMNVSTLELGDSALYLCASSSRTSGGADEQYFGPGTRLTVT.